Listed here are 29 T cell receptor beta chains from one sample, sequenced in a study of human T cells and chemical hapten exposure. TCRdb used MiXCR to reprocess the RACE reads, holding one entry per CDR3 protein. The table records some 350,000 distinct CDR3 sequences, around 6.9% of them present only once. Time point in this sample: patch test 1, 2 weeks after DPC sensitization. Specified treatment: therapeutic diphenylcyclopropenone sensitization with weekly scalp DPC. The starting material was whole blood, obtained in connection with sensitization to the hapten diphenylcyclopropenone (DPC). The receptor set was obtained from a woman in her late teens or twenties with alopecia areata. Some clones in this sample may be carry-over from other donors' samples.

The chain links TRBV7-8 to TRBJ1-5; a weak D match, TRBD1 (6 bases). The V end was cut by 0 bases, the J end by 1 base, with 10 bases between. The CDR3 extends over 16 amino acids. The germline gives CDR1 SGHVS, CDR2 FQNEAQ. CDR3 amino acids: CASSLARGPSNQPQHF. For the CDR3, the DNA is TGTGCCAGCAGCTTAGCGCGGGGGCCAAGCAATCAGCCCCAGCATTTT. Based on the CDR3 plus reference TRBV7-8 and TRBJ1-5, the full variable domain is GAGVSQSPRYKVAKRGQDVALRCDPISGHVSLFWYQQALGQGPEFLTYFQNEAQLDKSGLPSDRFFAERPEGSVSTLKIQRTQQEDSAVYLCASSLARGPSNQPQHFGDGTRLSIL.

The table lists this clonotype with a few counts. CDR3 sequence (DNA): TGTGCCAGCAGCTATGAAACTAGCAATCAGCCCCAGCATTTT. This encodes CASSYETSNQPQHF. The chain recombines TRBV7-2 with TRBJ1-5; no reliable D call. V was shortened by 4 bases and J by 0 bases, with 7 bases between the two germline ends. CDR3 length: 14 residues. In germline, CDR1 is SGHTA, CDR2 FQGNSA.

This clonotype was seen only a few times. V is TRBV29-1 and J is TRBJ2-7; 10 bases fit TRBD1. Losses at the gene ends were 4 bases for V and 5 bases for J; bases not matched to a gene: 5. The germline CDR1 and CDR2 sequences are SQVTM and ANQGSEA. This CDR3 is built from 13 residues. CDR3 amino acids: CSVARTGGNEQYF. The CDR3 DNA sequence: TGCAGCGTTGCGCGGACAGGGGGGAACGAGCAGTACTTC.

At least ten counts were recorded for this clonotype. The chain combines TRBV28 with TRBJ2-7, with D possibly matching TRBD1 (6 bases). The CDR3 covers 14 residues. CDR1 is MDHEN and CDR2 is SYDVKM in the germline V gene. The germline V and J ends were trimmed by 5 bases and 3 bases, with 14 bases remaining between them. The CDR3 reads CASSTGHGSYEQYF. CDR3 bases: TGTGCCAGCAGTACGGGACACGGTAGCTACGAGCAGTACTTC.

This clonotype was counted a few times. This rearrangement joins TRBV12-3 or TRBV12-4 to TRBJ1-6; D is undetermined. This CDR3 contains 14 residues. Trimming removed 3 bases at V and 9 bases at J, with 12 bases between. The CDR3 here is CASSFAQATSPLHF. CDR3 DNA sequence: TGTGCCAGCAGTTTTGCACAAGCAACTTCACCCCTCCACTTT.

The rearrangement links TRBV7-2 to TRBJ2-7, with 10 bases fitting TRBD2. The CDR3 consists of 15 residues. Trimming took 5 bases from V and 2 from J; bases not matched to a gene: 6. Germline V gives CDR1 SGHTA, CDR2 FQGNSA. The CDR3 protein is CASSNLAGVPYEQYF. CDR3 nucleotide sequence: TGTGCCAGCAGCAACCTAGCGGGGGTTCCCTACGAGCAGTACTTC.

The J gene is TRBJ1-4, the V gene TRBV6-1; tentative D call: TRBD1 (6 bases). Germline V gene data show CDR1 as MNHNS and CDR2 as SASEGT. CDR3 length: 13 residues. The germline V and J ends were trimmed by 2 bases and 5 bases, with 6 bases remaining between them. The CDR3 region is CASSEQGNEKLFF. CDR3 in DNA: TGTGCCAGCAGTGAACAGGGGAATGAAAAACTGTTTTTT.

This clonotype was found a few times. The chain joins TRBV5-6 to TRBJ1-5; D unclear. Germline-derived CDR1 and CDR2 are SGHDT and YYEEEE. V lost 1 base, J lost 0 bases, and 8 bases lay in between. This CDR3 has 15 amino acids. CDR3 DNA: TGTGCCAGCAGCTTGAACGGTGTTAGCAATCAGCCCCAGCATTTT. This encodes CASSLNGVSNQPQHF.

This clonotype was recorded many times. The chain recombines TRBV12-3 or TRBV12-4 with TRBJ2-4; 7 nucleotides match TRBD1. With V trimmed by 3 bases and J by 4 bases, 9 bases remained unmatched. CDR3 length: 16 residues. The CDR3, as DNA: TGTGCCAGCAGTTTTCGTTCCGGGACAGCTAAAAACATTCAGTACTTC. Encoded protein: CASSFRSGTAKNIQYF.

The chain couples TRBV5-1 to TRBJ2-5, with 8 bases identical to TRBD1. The CDR3 consists of 15 residues. Germline V lookup: CDR1 SGHRS, CDR2 YFSETQ. V lost 5 bases, J lost 1 base, and 7 bases stayed unmatched. The CDR3 sequence: CASSGGQGPQETQYF. The CDR3 DNA is TGCGCCAGCAGTGGTGGACAGGGCCCCCAAGAGACCCAGTACTTC.

This clonotype was observed a few times. The DNA for the CDR3 is TGTGCCATCAGTGTTCAGAGTGGGGGCACTGAAGCTTTCTTT. Protein sequence: CAISVQSGGTEAFF. The chain is built from TRBV10-3 and TRBJ1-1; D perhaps matches TRBD1 (5 bases). Germline-derived CDR1 and CDR2 are ENHRY and SYGVKD. The CDR3 runs 14 residues. Trimming stripped 4 bases from V and 4 bases from J, with 13 bases between.

The chain recombines TRBV24-1 with TRBJ2-2; D is uncertain. This CDR3 comprises 15 residues. CDR1 KGHDR and CDR2 SFDVKD come from the germline V gene. V shed 9 bases and J shed 0 bases, with 13 bases lying between them. As DNA, the CDR3 is TGTGCCACCCAGGCCCCAGAGACGAACACCGGGGAGCTGTTTTTT. It encodes CATQAPETNTGELFF.

This clonotype has only a few counts. This rearrangement joins TRBV6-5 to TRBJ2-2, with 8 bases that match TRBD2. The J segment lost 0 bases and the V segment lost 6 bases, leaving 3 bases of the junction unmatched. The germline V gene has CDR1 MNHEY and CDR2 SVGAGI. There are 15 residues in the CDR3. For the CDR3, the DNA is TGTGCCAGCAGCGGAGCGGGAGCGAACACCGGGGAGCTGTTTTTT. It yields the protein CASSGAGANTGELFF.

In this sample, this clonotype turned up a few times. The V call is TRBV12-3 or TRBV12-4, the J call TRBJ2-7; D is ambiguous. The CDR3 is 14 residues long. The germline V and J ends were trimmed by 3 bases and 6 bases, with 15 bases remaining between them. This CDR3 is CASSLVPLGREQYF. The CDR3, as DNA: TGTGCCAGCAGTTTGGTACCTCTGGGCCGCGAGCAGTACTTC.

This clonotype showed up many times. This chain joins TRBV10-3 and TRBJ2-3; D gene ambiguous. The CDR3 covers 12 residues. V was pared by 6 bases and J by 0 bases, with 4 bases between. From germline, CDR1 is ENHRY and CDR2 SYGVKD. CDR3: CAIRSSTDTQYF. The CDR3 nucleotides are TGTGCCATCAGAAGTAGCACAGATACGCAGTATTTT.

There are a few counts of this clonotype. The chain combines TRBV3-1 with TRBJ2-1; the D gene is possibly TRBD1 (6 bases). Germline CDR1 and CDR2: LGHDT and YNNKEL (reference sequence). Trimming pared 0 bases from V and 9 bases from J, leaving 12 bases between. The CDR3 length is 14 residues. This CDR3 reads CASSQETGRREQFF. The CDR3 coding sequence is TGTGCCAGCAGCCAAGAGACAGGTCGGCGTGAGCAGTTCTTC.

This clonotype has a count of ten or more. V is TRBV10-3 and J is TRBJ2-6; D unresolved. Trimming cost V 0 bases and J 0 bases, with 15 bases left between them. The CDR3 has 19 amino acids. Germline CDR1 reads ENHRY; CDR2 reads SYGVKD. The chain's CDR3 is CAISESREQYFSGANVLTF. CDR3 nucleotide sequence: TGTGCCATCAGTGAGTCACGTGAGCAGTACTTCTCTGGGGCCAACGTCCTGACTTTC.

The chain employs TRBV3-1 and TRBJ2-7; 8 positions agree with TRBD2. CDR1 is LGHDT and CDR2 is YNNKEL in the germline V gene (reference sequence). There are 15 residues in the CDR3. V was pared by 0 bases and J by 1 base, with 2 bases of the junction left unmatched. CDR3 loop: CASSQEGLGSYEQYF. The DNA of the CDR3 is TGTGCCAGCAGCCAAGAGGGACTAGGATCCTACGAGCAGTACTTC.

The CDR3 DNA reads TGTGCCAGCGGGGAAACCGGGACAGGGGGCAATCAGCCCCAGCATTTT. This gives the protein CASGETGTGGNQPQHF. This rearrangement joins TRBV6-6 to TRBJ1-5, with 10 bases fitting TRBD1. Germline lookup yields CDR1 MNHNY and CDR2 SVGAGI (reference sequence). This CDR3 contains 16 residues. The ends lost 8 bases at V and 2 bases at J; junction bases unmatched: 9.

This clonotype was counted ten times or more. The genes are TRBV10-3 and TRBJ2-2; D call uncertain. This CDR3 has 12 amino acids. V gave up 2 bases and J gave up 7 bases, with 5 bases separating them. The germline V gene has CDR1 ENHRY and CDR2 SYGVKD. CDR3 protein: CAISENLGELFF. In nucleotides, the CDR3 is TGTGCCATCAGTGAGAATCTCGGGGAGCTGTTTTTT.

This clonotype was seen ten or more times. J is TRBJ2-1 and V is TRBV7-6; 7 bases align to TRBD2. The V segment lost 5 bases and the J segment 7 bases; nucleotides outside the gene matches: 11. The CDR3 contains 15 residues. Germline V gene lookup returns CDR1 SGHVS and CDR2 FNYEAQ. The CDR3 loop reads CASSPRPGGTNEQFF. For the CDR3, the DNA is TGTGCCAGCAGCCCCCGACCGGGAGGTACAAATGAGCAGTTCTTC.

This clonotype appeared a few times. The rearrangement links TRBV5-1 to TRBJ2-5; D tentatively fits TRBD1 or TRBD2 (7 bases each). Germline lookup yields CDR1 SGHRS and CDR2 YFSETQ. Trimming left V 4 bases short and J 1 base short, with 11 bases between. This CDR3 is built from 14 residues. The DNA of the CDR3 is TGCGCCAGCAGCAGCGGGACAGTCCAAGAGACCCAGTACTTC. Protein product: CASSSGTVQETQYF.

The sample holds many counts of this clonotype. The CDR3 nucleotides read TGTGCCAGCAGCCCTCTCCGGGATACGCAGTATTTT. It translates to CASSPLRDTQYF. This chain links TRBV7-2 with TRBJ2-3; no reliable D call. Trimming pared 5 bases from V and 6 bases from J, leaving 9 bases between. CDR3 size: 12 residues. The germline V gene encodes CDR1 SGHTA and CDR2 FQGNSA.

The table lists this clonotype with many counts. J is TRBJ1-2 and V is TRBV10-3; unclear D gene. This CDR3 region has 13 residues. Germline values: CDR1 ENHRY, CDR2 SYGVKD. The V end was cut by 2 bases, the J end by 5 bases, with 9 bases between. The DNA for the CDR3 is TGTGCCATCAGTGAGATGATGATATATGGCTACACCTTC. This gives the protein CAISEMMIYGYTF.

This clonotype has more than one count but fewer than ten. V is TRBV10-3 and J is TRBJ2-2; no clear D gene. The V gene lost 3 bases and the J gene lost 5 bases, with 16 bases spanning the gap. Looked up from germline, CDR1 is ENHRY and CDR2 is SYGVKD. The CDR3 sequence is 16 residues long. The CDR3 coding sequence is TGTGCCATCAGTGATTCCCGGGCTTTGAGTACCGGGGAGCTGTTTTTT. Translation: CAISDSRALSTGELFF.

The chain joins TRBV7-2 to TRBJ2-3; D not resolved. Trimming removed 5 bases from V and 6 bases from J, with 12 bases in between. The CDR3 totals 13 residues. Germline CDR1 reads SGHTA; CDR2 reads FQGNSA. The CDR3 spells CASSESERDTQYF. The CDR3 DNA sequence: TGTGCCAGCAGCGAAAGCGAACGGGATACGCAGTATTTT.

The chain links TRBV20-1 to TRBJ1-1, with TRBD1 identical over 11 bases. J gave up 6 bases and V 3 bases, and 6 bases lay outside the gene matches. This CDR3 is built from 14 residues. CDR1 DFQATT and CDR2 SNEGSKA come from the germline V gene (reference sequence). The CDR3 sequence: CSASGTGGSAEAFF. As DNA, the CDR3 is TGCAGTGCTAGTGGGACAGGGGGTAGCGCTGAAGCTTTCTTT.

This clonotype was detected only a few times. The rearrangement links TRBV12-3 or TRBV12-4 to TRBJ2-1; 12 bases are shared with TRBD2. The CDR3 consists of 17 residues. J was trimmed by 9 bases and V by 6 bases; bases with no gene match: 15. CDR3 in DNA: TGTGCCAGCAGGCAGAGGACTAGCGGGGACCACTGGAGTGAGCAGTTCTTC. Residues: CASRQRTSGDHWSEQFF.

This clonotype was seen a handful of times. The chain recombines TRBV5-8 with TRBJ2-3, with a possible D match to TRBD2 (5 bases). Trimming removed 4 bases from V and 2 bases from J, with 14 bases in between. The CDR3 has 15 residues. Germline V gene sequence: CDR1 SGHTS, CDR2 YDEGEE. DNA of the CDR3: TGTGCCAGCAGCCCGGAGGACGGTATCACAGATACGCAGTATTTT. Translated: CASSPEDGITDTQYF.